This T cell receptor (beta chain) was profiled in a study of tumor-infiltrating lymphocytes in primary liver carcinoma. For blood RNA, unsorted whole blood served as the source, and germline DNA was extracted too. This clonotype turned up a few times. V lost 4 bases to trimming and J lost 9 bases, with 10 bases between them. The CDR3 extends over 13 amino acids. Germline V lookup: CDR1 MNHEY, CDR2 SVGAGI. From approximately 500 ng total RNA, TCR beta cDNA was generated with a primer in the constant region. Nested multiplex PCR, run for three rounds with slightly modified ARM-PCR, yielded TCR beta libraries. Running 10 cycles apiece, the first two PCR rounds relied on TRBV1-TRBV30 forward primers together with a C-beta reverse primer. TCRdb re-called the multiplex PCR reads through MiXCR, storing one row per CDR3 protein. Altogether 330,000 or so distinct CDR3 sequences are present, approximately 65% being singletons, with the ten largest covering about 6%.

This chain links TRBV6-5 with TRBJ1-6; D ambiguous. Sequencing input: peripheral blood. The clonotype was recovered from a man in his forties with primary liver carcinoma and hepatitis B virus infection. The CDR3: CASSSGASSPLHF. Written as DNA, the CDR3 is TGTGCCAGCAGTTCAGGCGCCAGTTCACCCCTCCACTTT.